This T cell receptor (beta chain) is drawn from a study of CD8+ T cells in alopecia areata. Notes on the study in general: The presence of one nonresponder keeps the tie between baseline CD8+ expansion and response uncertain.

The treatment: oral pan-JAK inhibitor, 5-10 mg twice daily. Sampling of alopecia areata patients yielded lesional scalp punch biopsies as well as peripheral blood. Sequencing used cDNA as its template, made by extracting RNA and reverse transcribing it. TCRdb's table, derived via immunoSEQ multiplex PCR, lists solely in-frame clones and lacks some. The repertoire holds around 120,000 clones, with about 59% as singletons. With 5 bases clipped from V and 5 bases from J, the junction kept 4 bases outside the gene matches. Per the germline V gene, CDR1 is GTSNPN and CDR2 is SVGIG (reference sequence). The CDR3 is made up of 12 amino acids. This clone came up a few times. The antigen is not known.

The chain carries TRBV30 and TRBJ1-1; 8 positions agree with TRBD1. This specimen was CD4+ T cells sorted from blood, taken at week 4, from a patient treated with tofacitinib. The sequence was obtained from a human donor with alopecia areata. CDR3 nucleotides: TGTGCCTGGGGTACAGGGGGAACTGAAGCTTTCTTT. It translates to CAWGTGGTEAFF.